Listed below are T cell receptor beta chains from one sample, sequenced in a study of Ad26.COV2.S vaccination and SARS-CoV-2 variants. Clones were read by immunoSEQ multiplex PCR, and TCRdb kept only the in-frame ones, dropping some. The sample lists about 680,000 clones, 80% to 90% occurring once. The source was peripheral blood, collected in a trial of Ad26.COV2.S vaccine versus placebo. These receptor sequences come from a person between 18 and 60 years old who received the Ad26.COV2.S COVID-19 vaccine or a placebo. Both conserved end residues are part of each CDR3. The order of the fields is V gene, clone size, D gene, J gene, CDR3 DNA, CDR3 protein. The D gene is left open where the match is weak. Not all rows give a size; the values are once, few, many and, for expanded clones, a class.

>TRBV30|-|-|TRBJ1-6
TGTGCCTGGAGGGGGACGGGGAATTCACCCCTCCACTTT
CAWRGTGNSPLHF
>TRBV15|-|-|TRBJ1-4
TGTGCCACCAGCAGTCCCCCGGGCCTTACTGAAAAACTGTTTTTT
CATSSPPGLTEKLFF
>TRBV5-6|-|TRBD1|TRBJ2-7
TGTGCCAGCAGCCTACAGGGGCAAGGCGAGCAGTACTTC
CASSLQGQGEQYF
>TRBV4-2|-|-|TRBJ2-5
TGTGCCAGCAGCCAAGATCGCGGGCTAGGTGAGACCCAGTACTTC
CASSQDRGLGETQYF
>TRBV6-5|-|TRBD2|TRBJ2-7
TGTGCCAGCAGAGCTAGCGGGAGAGGCGAGCAGTACTTC
CASRASGRGEQYF
>TRBV27|once|-|TRBJ2-7
TGTGCCAGCAGTTTAAGGATGAGCTCCAGGGGGCAGTACTTC
CASSLRMSSRGQYF
>TRBV5-4|few|-|TRBJ1-5
TGTGCCAGCAGCCTTGACAATTACGGCAATCAGCCCCAGCATTTT
CASSLDNYGNQPQHF
>TRBV10-3|-|TRBD1|TRBJ2-2
TGTGCCATCAGAACACTTTCTATTCTCACAGGGGGCAGCGGGGAGCTGTTTTTT
CAIRTLSILTGGSGELFF
>TRBV6-6|-|TRBD1|TRBJ1-5
TGTGCCAGCAGTTACTCCCCGGGGACAGGGAATCAGCCCCAGCATTTT
CASSYSPGTGNQPQHF
>TRBV4-2|-|-|TRBJ2-7
TGTGCCAGCAGCCAAGATGGGGCGGGGCACTACGAGCAGTACTTC
CASSQDGAGHYEQYF
>TRBV30|-|-|TRBJ1-5
TGTGCCTGGAGTGGTGGGCAGGACAATCAGCCCCAGCATTTT
CAWSGGQDNQPQHF
>TRBV5-1|-|TRBD1|TRBJ1-1
TGCGCCAGCAGCTTGCACCAACAGGGGACTTCGGCTGAAGCTTTCTTT
CASSLHQQGTSAEAFF
>TRBV11-2|-|TRBD1|TRBJ2-2
TGTGCCAGCAGCCCACCTCGGACAGGGGGCACCGGGGAGCTGTTTTTT
CASSPPRTGGTGELFF
>TRBV6-5|-|-|TRBJ2-7
TGTGCCACACTAAGTGGGCTAGCTGACGAGCAGTACTTC
CATLSGLADEQYF
>TRBV7-3|-|-|TRBJ2-1
TGTGCCAGTGCGCCGGGGCCACGCCGGAATGAGCAGTTCTTC
CASAPGPRRNEQFF
>TRBV5-4|-|TRBD1|TRBJ2-3
TGTGCCAGCAGCGCAATCGGACAGGGGTTGGCAGATACGCAGTATTTT
CASSAIGQGLADTQYF
>TRBV10-3|-|TRBD2|TRBJ2-2
TGTGCCATCAGTCGTAGCGGGAGTTCCACCGGGGAGCTGTTTTTT
CAISRSGSSTGELFF
>TRBV5-1|-|-|TRBJ2-5
TGCGCCAGCAGCTTGGCGGGGGTAGTCCCTAAAGAGACCCAGTACTTC
CASSLAGVVPKETQYF
>TRBV5-1|-|-|TRBJ2-5
TGCGCCAGCAGCTTGGTGGCAGACCAAGAGACCCAGTACTTC
CASSLVADQETQYF
>TRBV6-5|-|-|TRBJ1-5
TGTGCCAGCAGAAACGAGATCAATCAGCCCCAGCATTTT
CASRNEINQPQHF
>TRBV15|-|-|TRBJ2-6
TGTGCCACCAGGAGCGACTCTGGGGCCAACGTCCTGACTTTC
CATRSDSGANVLTF
>TRBV7-9|-|-|TRBJ2-6
TGTGCCAGCAGCTTAGTGGACTCTGGGGCCAACGTCCTGACTTTC
CASSLVDSGANVLTF
>TRBV5-1|-|-|TRBJ2-4
TGCGCCAGCAGCTTCGGGCAGGGAAACATTCAGTACTTC
CASSFGQGNIQYF
>TRBV7-3|once|-|TRBJ2-3
TGTGCCAGCAGCTTAGGGTACGGGTCCGTAGATACGCAGTATTTT
CASSLGYGSVDTQYF